A selection of T cell receptor beta chains follows, all from one sample in a study of T cells in Graves' hyperthyroidism and ophthalmopathy. Each CDR3 protein gets one entry after TCRdb re-called the multiplex PCR reads with MiXCR. The table lists under 650,000 distinct CDR3 sequences, roughly 17% of them singletons. The sequenced sample was blood. All receptors come from a woman between 25 and 40 years old with Graves' hyperthyroidism. CDR3s include the opening cysteine and the closing phenylalanine or tryptophan. The D gene is left open where the match is weak. Some rows have no size entry. The others give once, few or many, or a class for an expanded clone.

TRBJ1-1	TRBV28	TRBD1	many	CASSPGTGGLNTEAFF	TGTGCCAGCAGTCCCGGGACAGGGGGGCTGAACACTGAAGCTTTCTTT
TRBJ1-5	TRBV28	.	many	CASSFLTKNQPQHF	TGTGCCAGCAGTTTTTTGACAAAGAATCAGCCCCAGCATTTT
TRBJ2-7	TRBV10-1	TRBD2	.	CASSESATSGRFSYEQYF	TGCGCCAGCAGTGAGTCGGCGACTAGCGGGAGGTTCTCCTACGAGCAGTACTTC
TRBJ2-3	TRBV27	TRBD2	few	CASSLTALTSVPTDTQYF	TGTGCCAGCAGTTTAACCGCCCTAACTAGCGTACCCACAGATACGCAGTATTTT
TRBJ2-3	TRBV14	.	.	CASSQGTDVSTQYF	TGTGCCAGCAGCCAAGGAACGGACGTATCTACGCAGTATTTT
TRBJ2-3	TRBV5-6	TRBD1	.	CASSLEGQLPTDTQYF	TGTGCCAGCAGCTTGGAGGGACAGCTCCCCACAGATACGCAGTATTTT
TRBJ1-1	TRBV20-1	TRBD1	few	CSARDGGTGSKAFF	TGCAGTGCTAGAGATGGGGGGACAGGATCAAAAGCTTTCTTT
TRBJ1-5	TRBV7-9	.	many	CASSLSVGNPQHF	TGTGCCAGCAGCTTAAGTGTGGGGAATCCCCAGCATTTT
TRBJ2-1	TRBV6-1	.	.	CASDGGTYNEQFF	TGTGCCAGCGATGGGGGGACTTACAATGAGCAGTTCTTC
TRBJ1-6	TRBV10-3	.	.	CAISAEINSPLHF	TGTGCCATCAGTGCAGAAATTAATTCACCCCTCCACTTT
TRBJ1-3	TRBV9	.	.	CASSVGTFISGNTIYF	TGTGCCAGCAGCGTAGGAACGTTCATCTCTGGAAACACCATATATTTT
TRBJ2-7	TRBV6-2/TRBV6-3	.	many	CASSYSRDSTYEQYF	TGTGCCAGCAGTTACTCACGGGACTCCACCTACGAGCAGTACTTC
TRBJ2-1	TRBV7-2	TRBD2	.	CASSPRAREFLDEQFF	TGTGCCAGCAGCCCGCGGGCGCGGGAGTTCCTTGATGAGCAGTTCTTC
TRBJ2-1	TRBV5-1	.	few	CASSLAPGGNEQFF	TGCGCCAGCAGCTTGGCGCCCGGGGGAAATGAGCAGTTCTTC
TRBJ2-7	TRBV10-3	TRBD1	once	CAISERGQGGTDEQYF	TGTGCCATCAGTGAGAGGGGACAGGGCGGGACGGATGAGCAGTACTTC
TRBJ1-4	TRBV6-1	TRBD1	.	CASRRNDRAESEKLFF	TGTGCCAGCAGAAGAAATGACAGGGCGGAGAGTGAAAAACTGTTTTTT
TRBJ2-1	TRBV5-1	.	many	CASIEKGSRNEQFF	TGCGCCAGCATCGAGAAGGGAAGTCGGAATGAGCAGTTCTTC
TRBJ2-3	TRBV30	.	few	CAWSGEGGASTDTQYF	TGTGCCTGGAGTGGCGAAGGCGGGGCTAGCACAGATACGCAGTATTTT
TRBJ2-2	TRBV12-5	TRBD1	many	CASGPDRARDTGELFF	TGTGCTAGTGGTCCTGACAGGGCCAGGGACACCGGGGAGCTGTTTTTT
TRBJ1-3	TRBV5-6	.	.	CASSLEMVGFSGNTIYF	TGTGCCAGCAGCTTGGAAATGGTCGGGTTCTCTGGAAACACCATATATTTT
TRBJ2-4	TRBV14	.	.	CASSRRGRHIQYF	TGTGCCAGCAGCCGCCGGGGTAGGCACATTCAGTACTTC
TRBJ2-1	TRBV5-6	.	few	CASSSEVSNEQFF	TGTGCCAGCAGCAGCGAAGTGTCCAATGAGCAGTTCTTC
TRBJ1-2	TRBV6-2/TRBV6-3	.	many	CASSEQLNYGYTF	TGTGCCAGCAGCGAACAGCTCAACTATGGCTACACCTTC
TRBJ2-3	TRBV6-1	TRBD1	few	CASSEKDRAFLNTQYF	TGTGCCAGCAGTGAGAAGGACAGGGCCTTCTTGAATACGCAGTATTTT
TRBJ1-2	TRBV5-4	.	few	CASSRGPVFGYTF	TGTGCCAGCAGCCGGGGACCGGTCTTTGGCTACACCTTC
TRBJ2-3	TRBV19	TRBD1	few	CASSPDLRGTGLTDTQYF	TGTGCCAGTAGTCCGGACCTTCGAGGGACAGGGCTCACAGATACGCAGTATTTT
TRBJ2-6	TRBV6-1	.	.	CASTRLSGANVLTF	TGTGCCAGCACGAGGCTCTCTGGGGCCAACGTCCTGACTTTC
TRBJ2-1	TRBV7-3	TRBD2	.	CASSWGQLAGVYNEQFF	TGTGCCAGCAGCTGGGGACAACTAGCGGGAGTTTACAATGAGCAGTTCTTC
TRBJ2-2	TRBV2	.	.	CASMWGRTTGELFF	TGTGCCAGCATGTGGGGGCGGACCACCGGGGAGCTGTTTTTT
TRBJ2-7	TRBV7-9	TRBD1	.	CASSLGVPGQGARPYEQYF	TGTGCCAGCAGCTTAGGAGTACCGGGACAGGGGGCAAGACCCTACGAGCAGTACTTC
TRBJ2-3	TRBV2	TRBD2	many	CASSHIAGGPDTQYF	TGTGCCAGCAGTCACATAGCGGGAGGGCCGGATACGCAGTATTTT
TRBJ2-2	TRBV30	TRBD1	many	CAWTDRDTGELFF	TGTGCCTGGACCGACAGGGACACCGGGGAGCTGTTTTTT
TRBJ1-1	TRBV5-1	TRBD1	many	CASTQGAPDTEAFF	TGCGCCAGCACCCAGGGGGCGCCGGACACTGAAGCTTTCTTT
TRBJ2-1	TRBV7-2	.	.	CASSQEPGLSSYNEQFF	TGTGCCAGCAGCCAGGAGCCGGGACTCAGCTCCTACAATGAGCAGTTCTTC
TRBJ2-7	TRBV4-1	.	.	CASSQVDIMAYEQYF	TGCGCCAGCAGCCAGGTTGACATTATGGCCTACGAGCAGTACTTC
TRBJ2-7	TRBV30	TRBD1	many	CAWGRTGAYEQYF	TGTGCCTGGGGACGTACAGGGGCCTACGAGCAGTACTTC
TRBJ2-7	TRBV7-2	.	many	CASSRGDGTLYEQYF	TGTGCCAGCAGCCGGGGGGACGGGACACTATACGAGCAGTACTTC
TRBJ1-2	TRBV27	TRBD1	.	CASSLYPGGAEGYTF	TGTGCCAGCAGTTTATACCCAGGGGGGGCGGAAGGCTACACCTTC
TRBJ1-5	TRBV7-9	.	many	CASSPAAQGMQPQHF	TGTGCCAGCAGCCCGGCAGCCCAGGGTATGCAGCCCCAGCATTTT
TRBJ2-3	TRBV20-1	TRBD2	many	CSARLAGITDTQYF	TGCAGTGCGAGACTAGCGGGAATCACAGATACGCAGTATTTT
TRBJ1-6	TRBV3-1	.	many	CASSQDRSSPLHF	TGTGCCAGCAGCCAAGATAGGAGTTCACCCCTCCACTTT
TRBJ2-1	TRBV28	.	many	CASSLGGSGYNEQFF	TGTGCCAGCAGTTTAGGGGGGAGTGGGTACAATGAGCAGTTCTTC
TRBJ2-6	TRBV18	.	few	CASSPREPSGANVLTF	TGTGCCAGCTCACCAAGGGAGCCCTCTGGGGCCAACGTCCTGACTTTC
TRBJ2-7	TRBV20-1	.	many	CSAPGALYEQYF	TGCAGTGCTCCCGGGGCCCTCTACGAGCAGTACTTC
TRBJ2-5	TRBV6-9	TRBD1	once	CASSYDRGKETQYF	TGTGCCAGCAGTTATGACAGGGGAAAAGAGACCCAGTACTTC